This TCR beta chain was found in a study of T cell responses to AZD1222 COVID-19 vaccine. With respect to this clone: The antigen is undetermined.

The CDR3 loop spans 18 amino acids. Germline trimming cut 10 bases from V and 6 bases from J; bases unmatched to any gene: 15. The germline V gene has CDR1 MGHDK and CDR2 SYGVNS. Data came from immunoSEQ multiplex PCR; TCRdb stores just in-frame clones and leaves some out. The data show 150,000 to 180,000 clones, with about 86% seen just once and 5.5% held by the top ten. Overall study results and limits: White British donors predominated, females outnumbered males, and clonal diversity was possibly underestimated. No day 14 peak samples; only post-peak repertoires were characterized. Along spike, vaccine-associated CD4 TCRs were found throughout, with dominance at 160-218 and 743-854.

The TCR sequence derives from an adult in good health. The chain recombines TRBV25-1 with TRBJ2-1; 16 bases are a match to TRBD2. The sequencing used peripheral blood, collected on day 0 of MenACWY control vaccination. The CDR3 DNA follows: TGTGCCACCTCCCGACTCCCGGGACTAGCGGGGGGGACCAATGAGCAGTTCTTC. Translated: CATSRLPGLAGGTNEQFF.